One sample yielded the 10 T cell receptor beta chains listed below, sequenced in a study of blood T cell repertoires in COVID-19. TCRdb's copy holds only in-frame clones and misses some; the assay was immunoSEQ multiplex PCR. This table has over 85,000 clones, approximately 87% appearing once. The sample taken for sequencing was peripheral blood. The receptors were sampled from a human donor in a cohort sampled during active COVID-19.

The sample holds a few counts of this clone. J is TRBJ2-1 and V is TRBV2; the match to TRBD1 covers 8 bases. Germline V gives CDR1 SNHLY, CDR2 FYNNEI. The CDR3 has 15 residues. The ends lost 7 bases at V and 3 bases at J; junction bases unmatched: 8. Here the CDR3 reads CASKEDRVGYNEQFF. The CDR3 DNA follows: TGTGCCAGCAAGGAGGACAGGGTCGGCTACAATGAGCAGTTCTTC.

The chain couples TRBV6-6 to TRBJ1-2; D might be TRBD1 (6 bases). Trimming removed 5 bases at V and 0 bases at J, with 16 bases between. Per germline, CDR1 MNHNY and CDR2 SVGAGI (reference sequence). The CDR3 contains 16 residues. The CDR3 region is CASSLSGQSTNYGYTF. CDR3 in DNA: TGTGCCAGCAGTCTAAGCGGACAGTCTACTAACTATGGCTACACCTTC.

V is TRBV9 and J is TRBJ1-1; no clear D. Looked up from germline, CDR1 is SGDLS and CDR2 is YYNGEE. Trimming left V 2 bases short and J 5 bases short, with 10 bases between. This CDR3 comprises 13 residues. This CDR3 is CASSVTSGTEAFF. The CDR3 DNA reads TGTGCCAGCAGCGTCACATCGGGAACTGAAGCTTTCTTT.

The chain combines TRBV7-2 with TRBJ1-5; 7 bases match TRBD1. The germline V gene has CDR1 SGHTA and CDR2 FQGNSA. Germline trimming cut 3 bases from V and 1 base from J; bases unmatched to any gene: 3. This CDR3 spans 15 amino acids. CDR3 in DNA: TGTGCCAGCAGCTTCGCAGGGGGAAGCAATCAGCCCCAGCATTTT. Protein sequence: CASSFAGGSNQPQHF.

This clone came up once. The genes are TRBV6-5 and TRBJ1-1, with TRBD1 as a possible D gene (6 bases). Trimming cost V 7 bases and J 1 base, with 16 bases left between them. The CDR3 runs to 15 residues. Germline assignment: CDR1 MNHEY and CDR2 SVGAGI. The CDR3 region is CASTLRDTRNTEAFF. The DNA of the CDR3 is TGTGCCAGCACCCTCCGGGACACTAGGAACACTGAAGCTTTCTTT.

The rearrangement links TRBV5-1 to TRBJ1-4; the match to TRBD1 covers 7 bases. CDR1 and CDR2 (germline): SGHRS, YFSETQ. The CDR3 totals 16 residues. V lost 2 bases to trimming and J lost 4 bases; unmatched junction nucleotides: 8. The CDR3 DNA follows: TGCGCCAGCAGCTTCAAGACAGGGACTGTTAATGAAAAACTGTTTTTT. Amino acids: CASSFKTGTVNEKLFF.

The rearrangement uses TRBV24-1 and TRBJ2-3, with TRBD2 matching over 7 bases. The V segment lost 3 bases and the J segment 5 bases; nucleotides outside the gene matches: 7. The CDR3 loop spans 15 amino acids. Per germline, CDR1 KGHDR and CDR2 SFDVKD. CDR3 region: CATSDGEGVGDTQYF. CDR3 coding DNA: TGTGCCACCAGTGATGGGGAGGGAGTCGGAGATACGCAGTATTTT.

CDR3 sequence reads: CSASKDLEIAGVIGELFF. CDR3 coding DNA: TGCAGTGCTAGTAAGGACCTGGAGATAGCGGGAGTTATCGGGGAGCTGTTTTTT. The chain recombines TRBV20-1 with TRBJ2-2; TRBD2 agrees at 9 bases. After removal of 3 bases from V and 7 bases from J, the junction contained 18 bases not matched to a gene. CDR3 length: 18 residues. Germline V gene data show CDR1 as DFQATT and CDR2 as SNEGSKA (reference sequence).

This clone was recorded a few times. The V and J genes are TRBV27 and TRBJ2-7, with D perhaps matching TRBD1 (5 bases). Germline CDR1 reads MNHEY; CDR2 reads SMNVEV (reference sequence). Trimming pared 4 bases from V and 0 bases from J, leaving 10 bases between. This CDR3 is 14 amino acids long. CDR3: CASSWQGFSYEQYF. CDR3 DNA: TGTGCCAGCAGTTGGCAGGGATTCTCCTACGAGCAGTACTTC.

V and J are TRBV12-3 or TRBV12-4 and TRBJ2-7; D may be TRBD1 (6 bases). V dropped 2 bases and J dropped 5 bases, with 10 bases sitting between them. The CDR3 spans 13 residues. In DNA, the CDR3 is TGTGCCAGCAGTTTATTCGAGGGGGACGAGCAGTACTTC. Amino acids: CASSLFEGDEQYF.